A selection of T cell receptor beta chains follows, all from one sample in a study of patients and donors after allogeneic stem cell transplantation. TCRdb reanalysed the RT-PCR reads using MiXCR and keeps one entry per CDR3 protein. The data show under 170,000 distinct CDR3 sequences, approximately 35% seen once. The sequenced material came from blood, either unsorted or a sorted T cell fraction (not recorded which). The source is a human donor who was either an allogeneic HSCT recipient or a stem cell or donor lymphocyte infusion donor (not recorded which). It is not recorded whose cells these are; they may come from a transplant donor. Each CDR3 is given with its conserved first and last residue. The D gene is left open where the match is weak. Clone sizes are given selectively: once, few, many, or a class where the clone is expanded.

TRBV3-1	TRBJ2-1	.	.	TGTGCCAGCAGCCAAGTCAGGGGCGGTGAGCAGTTCTTC	CASSQVRGGEQFF
TRBV9	TRBJ1-2	.	.	TGTGCCAGCAGCGCCGCAGGGGCTGCTAACTATGGCTACACCTTC	CASSAAGAANYGYTF
TRBV28	TRBJ1-5	TRBD1	few	TGTGCCAGCAGCCACATGGGGACAGGGGTTAATCAGCCCCAGCATTTT	CASSHMGTGVNQPQHF
TRBV20-1	TRBJ1-4	.	.	TGCAGTGCTAGAACCAGGGCAACTAATGAAAAACTGTTTTTT	CSARTRATNEKLFF
TRBV9	TRBJ1-4	.	.	TGTGCCAGCAGCGTAGGGGGGTCTAATGAAAAACTGTTTTTT	CASSVGGSNEKLFF
TRBV12-3/TRBV12-4	TRBJ2-2	.	.	TGTGCCAGCAGTTCGATGGACTCGGCCGGGGAGCTGTTTTTT	CASSSMDSAGELFF
TRBV12-3/TRBV12-4	TRBJ1-2	TRBD1	few	TGTGCCAGCACCTGGGGGACAGGGTCATTCTATGGCTACACCTTC	CASTWGTGSFYGYTF
TRBV6-1	TRBJ2-3	TRBD2	few	TGTGCCAGCGTGCCGCGGGGGGCGAGAGATACGCAGTATTTT	CASVPRGARDTQYF
TRBV20-1	TRBJ2-5	.	.	TGCAGTGCTAGAGATTGGGGGCGGGGGTCCCAAGAGACCCAGTACTTC	CSARDWGRGSQETQYF
TRBV20-1	TRBJ1-1	TRBD1	few	TGCAGTGCTCCCCGACAGGGGACCGAAGCTTTCTTT	CSAPRQGTEAFF
TRBV12-3/TRBV12-4	TRBJ1-6	.	.	TGTGCCAGCAGTTTATCAATGGGGCTTGGTAATTCACCCCTCCACTTT	CASSLSMGLGNSPLHF
TRBV12-3/TRBV12-4	TRBJ1-1	.	.	TGTGCCAGCAGCCCTAGACATGTTCGAAGCACTGAAGCTTTCTTT	CASSPRHVRSTEAFF
TRBV20-1	TRBJ1-5	.	.	TGCAGTGCTAGAGCCCCGGGACTCCGCAATCAGCCCCAGCATTTT	CSARAPGLRNQPQHF
TRBV6-6	TRBJ1-2	TRBD1	.	TGTGCCAGCAGCCCTACGGACAGGAAAAGCTATGGCTACACCTTC	CASSPTDRKSYGYTF
TRBV27	TRBJ1-1	.	.	TGTGCCAGCAGTTCCAACCTCAGGGGTGTCACTGAAGCTTTCTTT	CASSSNLRGVTEAFF
TRBV10-3	TRBJ2-7	.	.	TGTGCCATCAGTGAGGGTGGCGAGCAGTACTTC	CAISEGGEQYF
TRBV5-1	TRBJ1-1	.	few	TGCGCCAGCAGCTTGGGATCGGAGGGGACTGAAGCTTTCTTT	CASSLGSEGTEAFF
TRBV5-1	TRBJ1-1	TRBD1	few	TGCGCCAGCAGCACCGGGACAGCCATGAACACTGAAGCTTTCTTT	CASSTGTAMNTEAFF
TRBV5-1	TRBJ1-3	.	.	TGCGCCAGCAGCTTGGGGGAGACGGTGAGCTCTGGAAACACCATATATTTT	CASSLGETVSSGNTIYF
TRBV5-5	TRBJ2-1	.	few	TGTGCCAGCAGCTCACTAGACAGGCCGAATGAGCAGTTCTTC	CASSSLDRPNEQFF
TRBV11-2	TRBJ1-2	.	.	TGTGCCAGCAGCTCTGTTTGGGACGTAACCCATGGCTACACCTTC	CASSSVWDVTHGYTF
TRBV12-3/TRBV12-4	TRBJ2-1	.	.	TGTGCCAGCACCGTCCTGGGGAATGAGCAGTTCTTC	CASTVLGNEQFF
TRBV3-1	TRBJ2-1	.	.	TGTGCCAGCAGCCAAGAGGCCTCCCCCGGGCACAATGAGCAGTTCTTC	CASSQEASPGHNEQFF
TRBV9	TRBJ1-1	.	many	TGTGCCAGCAGCGTAGCGATGGGAACTGAAGCTTTCTTT	CASSVAMGTEAFF
TRBV15	TRBJ1-5	TRBD1	.	TGTGCCACCAGCATTCGCCCCGGGACAGGCAATCAGCCCCAGCATTTT	CATSIRPGTGNQPQHF
TRBV29-1	TRBJ1-1	TRBD1	.	TGCAGCATGCAGGGGGCCCGGGGAGCTTTCTTT	CSMQGARGAFF
TRBV20-1	TRBJ1-1	.	.	TGCAGTGCTAGTCACGTCAGTGGCACTGAAGCTTTCTTT	CSASHVSGTEAFF
TRBV24-1	TRBJ1-4	.	.	TGTGCCACCAGTGAAGGGGAGAATAATGAAAAACTGTTTTTT	CATSEGENNEKLFF
TRBV28	TRBJ2-3	.	.	TGTGCCAGCAGTTTACGTAGCACAGATACGCAGTATTTT	CASSLRSTDTQYF
TRBV3-1	TRBJ2-7	.	.	TGTGTCAGCAGCCAATCCGAGGGCTACGAGCAGTACTTC	CVSSQSEGYEQYF
TRBV12-3/TRBV12-4	TRBJ2-1	TRBD1	.	TGTGCCAGCAGGGAAGGGACAGGGGGCGAAGGTGAGCAGTTCTTC	CASREGTGGEGEQFF
TRBV4-3	TRBJ2-3	TRBD2	few	TGCGCCAGCAGCGCGTCCGGGGGGGGCCGGGATACGCAGTATTTT	CASSASGGGRDTQYF
TRBV9	TRBJ2-7	TRBD2	once	TGTGCCAGCAGCGTAGGGACTAGCGGGGGGGCTTACTCCTACGAGCAGTACTTC	CASSVGTSGGAYSYEQYF
TRBV7-2	TRBJ2-5	.	once	TGTGCCAGCACCCTCCGATCCTTGAGGGAGACCCAGTACTTC	CASTLRSLRETQYF
TRBV29-1	TRBJ1-1	.	.	TGCAGCGTTGGATTTGGGGGGGGCACTGAAGCTTTCTTT	CSVGFGGGTEAFF
TRBV12-3/TRBV12-4	TRBJ1-1	.	.	TGTGCCAGCAGTCCTCGAAGGCGCTCCACTGAAGCTTTCTTT	CASSPRRRSTEAFF
TRBV21-1	TRBJ1-2	.	few	TGTGCCAGCAGCAAAGACCCGCGCAGGGGGCAAGTTAACTATGGCTACACCTTC	CASSKDPRRGQVNYGYTF
TRBV28	TRBJ2-2	TRBD1	few	TGTGCCAGCAGTCACACCGGGACAGGAGGAACCGGGGAGCTGTTTTTT	CASSHTGTGGTGELFF
TRBV5-1	TRBJ1-1	TRBD1	few	TGCGCCAGCAGCTTGGTCTACAGGGGGAACACTGAAGCTTTCTTT	CASSLVYRGNTEAFF
TRBV3-1	TRBJ2-1	TRBD2	.	TGTGCCAGCAGCCAGACACCGGGACTAGCCAATGAGCAGTTCTTC	CASSQTPGLANEQFF
TRBV3-1	TRBJ1-1	.	once	TGTGCCAGCAGCCCCCAGGGGCGTGGAAGGGACACTGAAGCTTTCTTT	CASSPQGRGRDTEAFF
TRBV7-3	TRBJ2-1	.	.	TGTGCCAGCAGCCCACTAGCGGCAGGGGGTGAGCAGTTCTTC	CASSPLAAGGEQFF
TRBV7-8	TRBJ1-2	.	few	TGTGCCAGCAGCTTAGCAATCGACCTGAACTATGGCTACACCTTC	CASSLAIDLNYGYTF